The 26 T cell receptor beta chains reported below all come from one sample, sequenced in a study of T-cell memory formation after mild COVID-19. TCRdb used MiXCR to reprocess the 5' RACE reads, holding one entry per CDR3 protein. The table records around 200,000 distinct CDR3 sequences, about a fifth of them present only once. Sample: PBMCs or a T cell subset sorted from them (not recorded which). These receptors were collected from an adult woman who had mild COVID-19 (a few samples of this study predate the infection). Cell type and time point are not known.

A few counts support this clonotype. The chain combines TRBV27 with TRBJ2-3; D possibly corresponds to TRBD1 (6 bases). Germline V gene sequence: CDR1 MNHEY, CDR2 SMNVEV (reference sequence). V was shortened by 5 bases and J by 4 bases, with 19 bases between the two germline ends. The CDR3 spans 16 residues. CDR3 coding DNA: TGTGCCAGCAGTCCGGAGACAGGCCGGTGGGCAGATACGCAGTATTTT. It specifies CASSPETGRWADTQYF.

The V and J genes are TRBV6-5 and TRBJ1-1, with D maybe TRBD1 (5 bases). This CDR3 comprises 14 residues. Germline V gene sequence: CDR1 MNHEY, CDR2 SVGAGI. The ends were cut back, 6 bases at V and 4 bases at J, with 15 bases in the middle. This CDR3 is CASSIGTLATEAFF. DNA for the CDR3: TGTGCCAGCAGCATTGGGACGTTGGCCACTGAAGCTTTCTTT.

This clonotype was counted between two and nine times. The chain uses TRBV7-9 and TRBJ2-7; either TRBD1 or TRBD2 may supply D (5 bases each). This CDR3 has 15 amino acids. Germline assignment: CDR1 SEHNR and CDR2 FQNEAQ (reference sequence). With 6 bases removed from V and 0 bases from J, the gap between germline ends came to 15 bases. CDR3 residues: CASSSLSGASYEQYF. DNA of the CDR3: TGTGCCAGCAGTTCATTATCCGGGGCCTCCTACGAGCAGTACTTC.

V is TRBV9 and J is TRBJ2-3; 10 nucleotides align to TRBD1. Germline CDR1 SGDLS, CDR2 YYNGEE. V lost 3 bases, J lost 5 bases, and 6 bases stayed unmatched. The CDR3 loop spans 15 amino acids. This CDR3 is CASSDSGTGVDTQYF. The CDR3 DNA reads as TGTGCCAGCAGCGACTCCGGGACAGGGGTAGATACGCAGTATTTT. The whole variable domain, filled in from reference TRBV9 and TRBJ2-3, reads DSGVTQTPKHLITATGQRVTLRCSPRSGDLSVYWYQQSLDQGLQFLIQYYNGEERAKGNILERFSAQQFPDLHSELNLSSLELGDSALYFCASSDSGTGVDTQYFGPGTRLTVL.

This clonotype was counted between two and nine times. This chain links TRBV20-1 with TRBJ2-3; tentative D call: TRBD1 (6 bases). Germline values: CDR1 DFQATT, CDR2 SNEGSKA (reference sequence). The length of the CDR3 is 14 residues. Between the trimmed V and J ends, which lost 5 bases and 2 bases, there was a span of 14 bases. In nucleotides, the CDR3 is TGCAGTGCTGACCCGGGACACTACACAGATACGCAGTATTTT. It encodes CSADPGHYTDTQYF.

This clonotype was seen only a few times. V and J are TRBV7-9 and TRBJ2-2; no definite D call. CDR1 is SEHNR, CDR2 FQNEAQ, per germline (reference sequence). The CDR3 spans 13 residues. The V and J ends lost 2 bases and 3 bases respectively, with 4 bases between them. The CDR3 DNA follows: TGTGCCAGCAGCTTAACAGACACCGGGGAGCTGTTTTTT. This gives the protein CASSLTDTGELFF.

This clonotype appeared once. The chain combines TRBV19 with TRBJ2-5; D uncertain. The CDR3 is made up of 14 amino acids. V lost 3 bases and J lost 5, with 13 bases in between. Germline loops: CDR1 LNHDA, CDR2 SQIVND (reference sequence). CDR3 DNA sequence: TGTGCCAGTAGTATTTCGGGCAGGACGGAGACCCAGTACTTC. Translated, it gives CASSISGRTETQYF.

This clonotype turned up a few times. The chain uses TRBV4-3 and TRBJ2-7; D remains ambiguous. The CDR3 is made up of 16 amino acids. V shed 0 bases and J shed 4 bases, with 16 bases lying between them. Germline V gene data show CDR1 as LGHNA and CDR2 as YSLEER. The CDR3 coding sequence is TGCGCCAGCAGCCAAGATCACGGACCTAAATCGTACGAGCAGTACTTC. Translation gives CASSQDHGPKSYEQYF.

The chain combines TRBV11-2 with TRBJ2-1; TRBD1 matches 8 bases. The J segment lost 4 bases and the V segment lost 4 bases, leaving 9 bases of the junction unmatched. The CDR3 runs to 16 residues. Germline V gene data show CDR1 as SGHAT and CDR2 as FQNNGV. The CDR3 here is CASSSTRQGLYNEQFF. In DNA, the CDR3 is TGTGCCAGCAGCTCCACCCGACAGGGGCTATACAATGAGCAGTTCTTC.

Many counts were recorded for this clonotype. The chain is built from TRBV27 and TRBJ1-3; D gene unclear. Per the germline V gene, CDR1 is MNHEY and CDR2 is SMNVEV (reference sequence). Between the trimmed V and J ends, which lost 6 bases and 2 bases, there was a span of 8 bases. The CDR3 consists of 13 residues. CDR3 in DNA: TGTGCCAGCAGCGGGAGGACTGGAAACACCATATATTTT. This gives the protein CASSGRTGNTIYF.

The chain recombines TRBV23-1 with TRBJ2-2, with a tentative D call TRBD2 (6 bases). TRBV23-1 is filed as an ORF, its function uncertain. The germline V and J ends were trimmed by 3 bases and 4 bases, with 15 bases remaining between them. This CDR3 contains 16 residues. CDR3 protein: CASSHLRRDCTGELFF. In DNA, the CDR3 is TGCGCCAGCAGTCACCTCAGGAGGGACTGCACCGGGGAGCTGTTTTTT.

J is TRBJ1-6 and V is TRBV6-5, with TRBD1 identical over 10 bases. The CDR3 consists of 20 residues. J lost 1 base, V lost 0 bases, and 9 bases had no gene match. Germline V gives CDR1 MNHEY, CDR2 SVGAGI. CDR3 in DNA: TGTGCCAGCAGTTACTCAGGGACAGGGGCCTTAGGGTCCTATAATTCACCCCTCCACTTT. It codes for CASSYSGTGALGSYNSPLHF.

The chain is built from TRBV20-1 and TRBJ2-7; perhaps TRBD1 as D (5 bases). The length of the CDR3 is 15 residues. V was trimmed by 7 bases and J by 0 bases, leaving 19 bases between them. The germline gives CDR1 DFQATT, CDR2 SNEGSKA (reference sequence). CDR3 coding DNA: TGCAGTGTTACGGACGCCAGGGTCGGCTCCTACGAGCAGTACTTC. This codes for CSVTDARVGSYEQYF.

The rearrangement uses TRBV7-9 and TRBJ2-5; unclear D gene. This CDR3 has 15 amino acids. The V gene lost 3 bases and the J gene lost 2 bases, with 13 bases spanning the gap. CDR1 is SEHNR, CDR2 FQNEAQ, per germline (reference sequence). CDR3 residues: CASSFGLSEQETQYF. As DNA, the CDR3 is TGTGCCAGCAGCTTTGGATTGAGCGAACAAGAGACCCAGTACTTC.

The CDR3 region is CASSPRLAGASYEQYF. The DNA of the CDR3 is TGTGCCAGCAGCCCTAGACTAGCGGGGGCCAGCTACGAGCAGTACTTC. J is TRBJ2-7 and V is TRBV5-6, with 12 positions matching TRBD2. Germline CDR1 SGHDT, CDR2 YYEEEE. The junction had 8 bases not matched to a gene; V was cut back by 4 bases and J by 3 bases. The CDR3 is 16 residues long.

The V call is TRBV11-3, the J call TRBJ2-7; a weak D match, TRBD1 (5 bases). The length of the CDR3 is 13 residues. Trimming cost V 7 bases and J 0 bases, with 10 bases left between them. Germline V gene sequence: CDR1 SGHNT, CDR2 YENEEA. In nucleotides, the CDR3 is TGTGCCAGCAAGGCAGACAGCTCCTACGAGCAGTACTTC. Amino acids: CASKADSSYEQYF.

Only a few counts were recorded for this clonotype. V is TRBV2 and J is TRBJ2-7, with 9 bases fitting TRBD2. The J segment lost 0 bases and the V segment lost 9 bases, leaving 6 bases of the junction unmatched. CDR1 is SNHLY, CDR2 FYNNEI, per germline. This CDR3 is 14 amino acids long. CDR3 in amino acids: CASSSGASSYEQYF. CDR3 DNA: TGTGCCAGTTCTAGCGGGGCGAGCTCCTACGAGCAGTACTTC.

CDR3 amino acids: CASSLGGGPTTYEQYF. The CDR3 nucleotides are TGTGCCAGCAGCTTAGGGGGCGGCCCGACAACCTACGAGCAGTACTTC. The chain couples TRBV11-3 to TRBJ2-7; maybe TRBD1 (5 bases). CDR1 SGHNT and CDR2 YENEEA come from the germline V gene. V was trimmed by 1 base and J by 2 bases, leaving 15 bases between them. This CDR3 has 16 residues.

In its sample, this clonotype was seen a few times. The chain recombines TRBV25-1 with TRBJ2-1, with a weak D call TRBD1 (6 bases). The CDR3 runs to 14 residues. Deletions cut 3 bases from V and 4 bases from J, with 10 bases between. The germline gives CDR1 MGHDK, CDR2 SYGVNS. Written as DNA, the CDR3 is TGTGCCAGCAGTGATCCAGGGGAATACAATGAGCAGTTCTTC. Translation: CASSDPGEYNEQFF.

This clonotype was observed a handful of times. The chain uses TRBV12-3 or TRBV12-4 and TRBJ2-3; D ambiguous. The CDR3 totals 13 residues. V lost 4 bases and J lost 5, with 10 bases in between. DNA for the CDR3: TGTGCCAGCAGTTCTTTAGCTCTAGATACGCAGTATTTT. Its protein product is CASSSLALDTQYF.

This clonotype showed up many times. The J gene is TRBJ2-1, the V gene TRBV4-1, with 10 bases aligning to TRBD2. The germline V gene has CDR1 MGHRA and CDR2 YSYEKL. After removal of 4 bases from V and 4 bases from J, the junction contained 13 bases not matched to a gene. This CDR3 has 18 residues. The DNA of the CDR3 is TGCGCCAGCAGCCCTCTTGGGAGCGGGGGGGCTGGATACAATGAGCAGTTCTTC. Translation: CASSPLGSGGAGYNEQFF.

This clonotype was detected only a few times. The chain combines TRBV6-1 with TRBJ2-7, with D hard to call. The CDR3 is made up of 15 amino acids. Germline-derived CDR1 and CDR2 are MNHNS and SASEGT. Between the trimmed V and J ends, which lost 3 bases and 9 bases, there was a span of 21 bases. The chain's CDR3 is CASSDHEMMEWAQYF. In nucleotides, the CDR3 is TGTGCCAGCAGTGACCATGAGATGATGGAGTGGGCGCAGTACTTC.

For the CDR3, the DNA is TGTGCCAGCAGCTCCAATATGATATTCTCATGGGTAGCGTCAGATACGCAGTATTTT. It translates to CASSSNMIFSWVASDTQYF. J is TRBJ2-3 and V is TRBV7-9, with a weak D call TRBD2 (5 bases). Trimming stripped 4 bases from V and 4 bases from J, with 27 bases between. Germline CDR1 reads SEHNR; CDR2 reads FQNEAQ (reference sequence). This CDR3 has 19 residues.

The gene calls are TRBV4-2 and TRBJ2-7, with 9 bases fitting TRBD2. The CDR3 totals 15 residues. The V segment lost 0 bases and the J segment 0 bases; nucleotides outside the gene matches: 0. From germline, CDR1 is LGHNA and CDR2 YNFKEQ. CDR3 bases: TGTGCCAGCAGCCAAGAACTAGCGGGCTCCTACGAGCAGTACTTC. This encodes CASSQELAGSYEQYF.

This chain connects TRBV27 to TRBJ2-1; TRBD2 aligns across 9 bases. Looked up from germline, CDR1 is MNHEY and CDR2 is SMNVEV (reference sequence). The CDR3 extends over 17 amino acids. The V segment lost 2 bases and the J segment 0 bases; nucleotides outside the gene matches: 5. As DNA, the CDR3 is TGTGCCAGCAGTTTAAATGAAGCGGGAGGCTCCTACAATGAGCAGTTCTTC. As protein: CASSLNEAGGSYNEQFF.

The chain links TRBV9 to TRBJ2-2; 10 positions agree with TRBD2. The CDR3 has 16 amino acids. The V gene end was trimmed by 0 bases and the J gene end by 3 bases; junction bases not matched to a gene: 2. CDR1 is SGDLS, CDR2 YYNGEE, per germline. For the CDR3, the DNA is TGTGCCAGCAGCGTAGCCAGCGGGAGGGACACCGGGGAGCTGTTTTTT. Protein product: CASSVASGRDTGELFF. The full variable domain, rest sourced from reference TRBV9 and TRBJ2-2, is DSGVTQTPKHLITATGQRVTLRCSPRSGDLSVYWYQQSLDQGLQFLIQYYNGEERAKGNILERFSAQQFPDLHSELNLSSLELGDSALYFCASSVASGRDTGELFFGEGSRLTVL.